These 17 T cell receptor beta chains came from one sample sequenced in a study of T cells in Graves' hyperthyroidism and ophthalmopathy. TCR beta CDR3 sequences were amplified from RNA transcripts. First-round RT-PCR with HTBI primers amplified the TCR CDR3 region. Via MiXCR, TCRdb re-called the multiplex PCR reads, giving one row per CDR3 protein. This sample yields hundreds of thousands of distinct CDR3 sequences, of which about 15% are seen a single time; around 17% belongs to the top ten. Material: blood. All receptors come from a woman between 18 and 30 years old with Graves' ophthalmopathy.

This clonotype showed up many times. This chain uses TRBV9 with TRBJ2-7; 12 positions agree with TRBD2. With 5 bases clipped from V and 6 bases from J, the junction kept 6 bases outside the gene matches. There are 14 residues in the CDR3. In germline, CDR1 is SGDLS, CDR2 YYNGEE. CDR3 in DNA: TGTGCCAGCAGTCCGGGACTAGCGGGTTTCGAGCAGTACTTC. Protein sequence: CASSPGLAGFEQYF.

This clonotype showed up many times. As DNA, the CDR3 is TGTGCCAGCAGCTTAGAGACGGGACACAATGAGCAGTTCTTC. It encodes CASSLETGHNEQFF. The gene calls are TRBV7-2 and TRBJ2-1; D could derive from TRBD1 or TRBD2 (5 bases each). Trimming took 1 base from V and 5 from J, leaving 9 bases between them. The CDR3 totals 14 residues. Germline V gene lookup returns CDR1 SGHTA and CDR2 FQGNSA.

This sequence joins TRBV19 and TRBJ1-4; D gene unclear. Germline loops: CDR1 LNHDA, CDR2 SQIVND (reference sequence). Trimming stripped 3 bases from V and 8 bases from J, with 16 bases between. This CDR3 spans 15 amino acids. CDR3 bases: TGTGCCAGTAGTATCGGAGGGTTTCGGGCGGAAAAACTGTTTTTT. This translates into CASSIGGFRAEKLFF.

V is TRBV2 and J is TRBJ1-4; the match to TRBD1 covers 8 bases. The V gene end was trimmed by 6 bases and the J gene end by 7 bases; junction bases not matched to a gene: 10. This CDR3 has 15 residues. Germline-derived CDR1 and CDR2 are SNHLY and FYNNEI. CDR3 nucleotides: TGTGCCAGCAGCTCCGACAGGGGAGAGCCTGAAAAACTGTTTTTT. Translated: CASSSDRGEPEKLFF.

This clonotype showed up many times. CDR3 DNA sequence: TGCGCCAGCAGCTTTGAGGGCTCCTACAATGAGCAGTTCTTC. It is translated as CASSFEGSYNEQFF. V gene TRBV5-1 combines with J gene TRBJ2-1; tentatively, D is TRBD2 (5 bases). The CDR3 totals 14 residues. V gave up 2 bases and J gave up 0 bases, with 6 bases separating them. In germline, CDR1 is SGHRS, CDR2 YFSETQ. Drawing the rest from reference TRBV5-1 and TRBJ2-1, the complete variable domain is KAGVTQTPRYLIKTRGQQVTLSCSPISGHRSVSWYQQTPGQGLQFLFEYFSETQRNKGNFPGRFSGRQFSNSRSEMNVSTLELGDSALYLCASSFEGSYNEQFFGPGTRLTVL.

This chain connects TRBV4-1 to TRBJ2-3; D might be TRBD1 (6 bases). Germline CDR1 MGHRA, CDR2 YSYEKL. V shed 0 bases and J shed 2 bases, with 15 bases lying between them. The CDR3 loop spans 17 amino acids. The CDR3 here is CASSQDPPGQDTDTQYF. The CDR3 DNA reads TGCGCCAGCAGCCAAGATCCCCCGGGACAAGACACAGATACGCAGTATTTT.

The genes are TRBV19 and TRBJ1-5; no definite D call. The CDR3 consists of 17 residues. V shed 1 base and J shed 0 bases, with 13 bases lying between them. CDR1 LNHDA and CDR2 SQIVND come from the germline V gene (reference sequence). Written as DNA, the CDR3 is TGTGCCAGTAGTATAGTATCGGGCGGAGATAGCAATCAGCCCCAGCATTTT. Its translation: CASSIVSGGDSNQPQHF.

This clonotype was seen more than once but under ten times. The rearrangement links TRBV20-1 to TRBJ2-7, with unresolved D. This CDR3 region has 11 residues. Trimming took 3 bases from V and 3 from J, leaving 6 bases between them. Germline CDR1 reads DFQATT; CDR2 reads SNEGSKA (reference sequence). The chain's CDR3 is CSASEGYEQYF. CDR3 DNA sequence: TGCAGTGCTAGCGAAGGCTACGAGCAGTACTTC.

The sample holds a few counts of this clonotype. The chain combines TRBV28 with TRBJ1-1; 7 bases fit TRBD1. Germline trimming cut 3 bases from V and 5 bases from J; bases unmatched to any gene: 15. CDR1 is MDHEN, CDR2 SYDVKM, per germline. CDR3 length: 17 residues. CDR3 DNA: TGTGCCAGCAGTTTCCCCCCAGGAGGGGGCGCACGGACTGAAGCTTTCTTT. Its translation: CASSFPPGGGARTEAFF.

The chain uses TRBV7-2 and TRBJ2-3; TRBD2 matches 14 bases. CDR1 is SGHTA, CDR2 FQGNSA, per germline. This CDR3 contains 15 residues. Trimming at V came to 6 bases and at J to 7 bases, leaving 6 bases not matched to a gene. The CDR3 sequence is CASSWGLAGVNTQYF. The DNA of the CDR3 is TGTGCCAGCAGTTGGGGACTAGCGGGAGTAAATACGCAGTATTTT.

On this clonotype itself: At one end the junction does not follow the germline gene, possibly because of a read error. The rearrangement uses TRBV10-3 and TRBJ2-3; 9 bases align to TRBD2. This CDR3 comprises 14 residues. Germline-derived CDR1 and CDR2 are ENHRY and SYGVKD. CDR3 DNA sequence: TGTGCCAGCAGGGGCGGGAGGGCTACAGATACGCAGTGTTTT. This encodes CASRGGRATDTQCF.

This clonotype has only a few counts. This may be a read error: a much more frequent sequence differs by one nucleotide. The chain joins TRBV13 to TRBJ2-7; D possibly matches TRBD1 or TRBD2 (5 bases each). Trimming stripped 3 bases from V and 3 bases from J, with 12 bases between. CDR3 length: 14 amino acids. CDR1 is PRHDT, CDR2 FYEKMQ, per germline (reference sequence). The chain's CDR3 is CASSFHGTGYEQYF. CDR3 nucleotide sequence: TGTGCCAGCAGCTTTCACGGGACCGGCTACGAGCAGTACTTC.

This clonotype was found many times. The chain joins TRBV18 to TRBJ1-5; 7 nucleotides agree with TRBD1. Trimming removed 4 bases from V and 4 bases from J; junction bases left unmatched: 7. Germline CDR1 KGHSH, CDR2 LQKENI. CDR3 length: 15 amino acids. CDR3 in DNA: TGTGCCAGCTCACTGCAGACAGGGACAAATCAGCCCCAGCATTTT. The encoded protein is CASSLQTGTNQPQHF.

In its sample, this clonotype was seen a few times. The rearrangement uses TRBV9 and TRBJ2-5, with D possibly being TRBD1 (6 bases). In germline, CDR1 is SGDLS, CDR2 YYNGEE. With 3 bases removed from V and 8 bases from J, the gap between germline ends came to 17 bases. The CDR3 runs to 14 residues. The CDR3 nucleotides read TGTGCCAGCAGCGGACACCGGGACACCGTAACCCAGTACTTC. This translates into CASSGHRDTVTQYF. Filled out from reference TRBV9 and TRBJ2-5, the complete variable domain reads DSGVTQTPKHLITATGQRVTLRCSPRSGDLSVYWYQQSLDQGLQFLIQYYNGEERAKGNILERFSAQQFPDLHSELNLSSLELGDSALYFCASSGHRDTVTQYFGPGTRLLVL.

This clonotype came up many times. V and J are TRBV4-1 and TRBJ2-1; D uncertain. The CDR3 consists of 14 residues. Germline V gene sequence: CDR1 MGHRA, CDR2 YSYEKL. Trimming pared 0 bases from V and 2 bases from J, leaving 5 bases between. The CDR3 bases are TGCGCCAGCAGCCAAGATGACCCCTACAATGAGCAGTTCTTC. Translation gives CASSQDDPYNEQFF.

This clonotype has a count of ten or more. The CDR3 DNA is TGTGCCAGCAGAAGGGGGCTAGTTACAGATACGCAGTATTTT. Translating gives CASRRGLVTDTQYF. The gene calls are TRBV12-3 or TRBV12-4 and TRBJ2-3; 7 bases map to TRBD1. Trimming cost V 6 bases and J 3 bases; bases outside gene matches: 6. CDR3 length: 14 amino acids.

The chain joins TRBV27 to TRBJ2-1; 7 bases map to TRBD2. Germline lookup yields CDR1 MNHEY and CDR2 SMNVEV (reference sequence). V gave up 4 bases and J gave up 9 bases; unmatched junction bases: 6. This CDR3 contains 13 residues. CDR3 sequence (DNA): TGTGCCAGCAGTTCGGAGGGGAGGGTTGAGCAGTTCTTC. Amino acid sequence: CASSSEGRVEQFF.